This TCR beta chain was captured in a study of neurological immune-mediated disorders. As to time point: longitudinal time-point 1 (baseline). TCRdb processed the 5' RACE reads anew with MiXCR; each CDR3 protein has one entry. The sample lists 67,000 or so distinct CDR3 sequences; roughly 15% were seen once. This receptor was taken from a female donor with HTLV-1-associated myelopathy (HAM/TSP). The sample consisted of PBMCs.

CDR3 loop: CASSPGRGYEQYF. Here the CDR3 DNA reads TGTGCCAGCAGCCCGGGACGGGGTTACGAGCAGTACTTC. The V gene is TRBV14, the J gene TRBJ2-7; either TRBD1 or TRBD2 may fit D (5 bases each). The V gene's germline CDR1 is SGHDN and CDR2 FVKESK. This CDR3 has 13 amino acids. The ends were cut back, 4 bases at V and 4 bases at J, with 11 bases in the middle.